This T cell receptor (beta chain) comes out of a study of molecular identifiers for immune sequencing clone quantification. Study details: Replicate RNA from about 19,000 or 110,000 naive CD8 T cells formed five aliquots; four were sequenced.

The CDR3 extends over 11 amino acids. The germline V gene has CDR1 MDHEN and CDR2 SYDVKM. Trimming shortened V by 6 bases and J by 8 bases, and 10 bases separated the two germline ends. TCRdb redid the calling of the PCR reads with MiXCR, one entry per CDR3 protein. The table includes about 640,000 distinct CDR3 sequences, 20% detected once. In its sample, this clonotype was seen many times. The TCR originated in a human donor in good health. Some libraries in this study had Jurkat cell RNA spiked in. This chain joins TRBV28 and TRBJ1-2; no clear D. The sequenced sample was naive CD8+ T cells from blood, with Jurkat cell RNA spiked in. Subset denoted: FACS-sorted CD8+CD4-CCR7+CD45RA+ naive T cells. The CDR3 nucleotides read TGTGCCAGCAGAGGAGCCGAAGGCTACACCTTC. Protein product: CASRGAEGYTF.